This T cell receptor beta chain was obtained from a study of shared clonotypes between healthy human individuals. This clone was counted once. Trimming took 7 bases from V and 0 from J, leaving 15 bases between them. The CDR3 consists of 15 residues. Germline V lookup: CDR1 MNHEY, CDR2 SVGAGI. Method: immunoSEQ multiplex PCR; TCRdb's copy keeps in-frame clones and lacks some. The sample shows roughly 2,300,000 clones, about 90% of them seen only once. The material sequenced was naive CD4+ T cells from PBMCs. Subset defined: CD45RA+ positively selected. This receptor was identified in a man in his late teens or twenties in good health. Some clones in this sample may be carry-over from other donors' samples. The chain carries TRBV6-5 and TRBJ1-1; no clear D. This CDR3 reads CASIPSGDMNTEAFF. The CDR3, as DNA: TGTGCCAGCATCCCTTCGGGCGATATGAACACTGAAGCTTTCTTT.